Listed below are T cell receptor beta chains from one sample, sequenced in a study of CD8+CD57+ T cells in acquired aplastic anemia. TCRdb re-analysed the reads in MiXCR, keeping a single row per CDR3 protein. The sample holds some 220,000 distinct CDR3 sequences, 34% seen once. The sequencing sample was made of sorted CD4+, CD8+, or CD8+CD57+ T cells (not recorded which) from PBMCs. All receptors come from a human donor in good health, serving as a control. The CDR3 runs from the conserved cysteine through the conserved F or W. D genes are given only for firm matches.

cdr3_length: 14
j_call: TRBJ1-1
v_call: TRBV5-5
d_call: .
cdr3_aa: CASRSPGMNTEAFF

cdr3_length: 17
j_call: TRBJ1-2
v_call: TRBV5-4
d_call: TRBD1
cdr3_aa: CASSLYRGPQSVYGYTF

cdr3_length: 16
j_call: TRBJ2-1
v_call: TRBV5-1
d_call: TRBD1
cdr3_aa: CASSPQGALSYNEQFF

cdr3_length: 16
j_call: TRBJ2-7
v_call: TRBV11-2
d_call: .
cdr3_aa: CASSLRLQGQTYEQYF

cdr3_length: 12
j_call: TRBJ2-1
v_call: TRBV30
d_call: .
cdr3_aa: CAWSVQVREQLF

cdr3_length: 15
j_call: TRBJ2-7
v_call: TRBV6-1
d_call: .
cdr3_aa: CASIPTARTSYEQCF

cdr3_length: 14
j_call: TRBJ2-5
v_call: TRBV13
d_call: TRBD2
cdr3_aa: CASSWGLAAETQYF

cdr3_length: 15
j_call: TRBJ2-7
v_call: TRBV6-5
d_call: .
cdr3_aa: CASSYSRDGSYEQYF

cdr3_length: 12
j_call: TRBJ1-1
v_call: TRBV10-3
d_call: .
cdr3_aa: CAISVENTEAFF

cdr3_length: 15
j_call: TRBJ2-6
v_call: TRBV4-2
d_call: .
cdr3_aa: CASSQNREWANVLTF

cdr3_length: 14
j_call: TRBJ2-2
v_call: TRBV9
d_call: .
cdr3_aa: CASSTQGRTGELFF

cdr3_length: 17
j_call: TRBJ2-2
v_call: TRBV9
d_call: .
cdr3_aa: CASSVATFSGGTGELFF

cdr3_length: 13
j_call: TRBJ2-7
v_call: TRBV10-1
d_call: .
cdr3_aa: CASSEISSTPTYF

cdr3_length: 15
j_call: TRBJ1-5
v_call: TRBV27
d_call: .
cdr3_aa: CASSRLSGAVQPQHF

cdr3_length: 13
j_call: TRBJ2-7
v_call: TRBV2
d_call: .
cdr3_aa: CASRDWGLYEQYF

cdr3_length: 16
j_call: TRBJ2-2
v_call: TRBV2
d_call: TRBD1
cdr3_aa: CASSEWVTGGRGELFF

cdr3_length: 16
j_call: TRBJ2-2
v_call: TRBV11-1
d_call: TRBD2
cdr3_aa: CASSSVAGGQAGELFF

cdr3_length: 15
j_call: TRBJ1-4
v_call: TRBV11-1
d_call: .
cdr3_aa: CASSLVRGEGEKLFF

cdr3_length: 15
j_call: TRBJ2-7
v_call: TRBV5-1
d_call: .
cdr3_aa: CASSLHGPPVVEQYF

cdr3_length: 13
j_call: TRBJ2-1
v_call: TRBV12-3/TRBV12-4
d_call: TRBD2
cdr3_aa: CASSLGLAPEQFF

cdr3_length: 13
j_call: TRBJ2-5
v_call: TRBV20-1
d_call: .
cdr3_aa: CSARGPGEETQYF

cdr3_length: 13
j_call: TRBJ2-1
v_call: TRBV13
d_call: TRBD2
cdr3_aa: CASSPRLRGAQFF

cdr3_length: 12
j_call: TRBJ1-1
v_call: TRBV2
d_call: TRBD1
cdr3_aa: CAGRETGDRPFF

cdr3_length: 13
j_call: TRBJ2-7
v_call: TRBV7-3
d_call: .
cdr3_aa: CASSFGGFNEQYF

cdr3_length: 15
j_call: TRBJ1-2
v_call: TRBV24-1
d_call: .
cdr3_aa: CATSEAVGGQDGYTF

cdr3_length: 14
j_call: TRBJ2-7
v_call: TRBV10-3
d_call: .
cdr3_aa: CAISSPGRYYEQYF

cdr3_length: 15
j_call: TRBJ1-6
v_call: TRBV15
d_call: TRBD1
cdr3_aa: CATSSDDRGHSPLHF

cdr3_length: 15
j_call: TRBJ1-2
v_call: TRBV12-5
d_call: .
cdr3_aa: CASGSMPGYRYGYTF

cdr3_length: 17
j_call: TRBJ2-3
v_call: TRBV7-6
d_call: TRBD1
cdr3_aa: CASSLVPRDRWIDTQYF

cdr3_length: 14
j_call: TRBJ1-3
v_call: TRBV30
d_call: .
cdr3_aa: CAWSGGHPGNTIYF

cdr3_length: 14
j_call: TRBJ2-1
v_call: TRBV20-1
d_call: .
cdr3_aa: CSARDLISGNEQFF

cdr3_length: 15
j_call: TRBJ1-4
v_call: TRBV10-3
d_call: TRBD1
cdr3_aa: CARSGGDRGHEKLFF

cdr3_length: 13
j_call: TRBJ2-7
v_call: TRBV6-5
d_call: .
cdr3_aa: CASSYDRASEQYF

cdr3_length: 14
j_call: TRBJ1-1
v_call: TRBV7-9
d_call: .
cdr3_aa: CASSLAGADIEAFF

cdr3_length: 15
j_call: TRBJ1-1
v_call: TRBV5-6
d_call: .
cdr3_aa: CVSSDTTRMNTEAFF

cdr3_length: 16
j_call: TRBJ2-5
v_call: TRBV19
d_call: TRBD1
cdr3_aa: CASSPRDRGTAETQYF

cdr3_length: 13
j_call: TRBJ1-2
v_call: TRBV19
d_call: .
cdr3_aa: CASSIGADYGYTF

cdr3_length: 13
j_call: TRBJ1-2
v_call: TRBV18
d_call: .
cdr3_aa: CASLSRADYGYTF

cdr3_length: 15
j_call: TRBJ2-1
v_call: TRBV11-2
d_call: .
cdr3_aa: CASSPRVAGHNEQFF

cdr3_length: 12
j_call: TRBJ2-7
v_call: TRBV20-1
d_call: TRBD1
cdr3_aa: CSADRGGGEQYF

cdr3_length: 15
j_call: TRBJ2-3
v_call: TRBV25-1
d_call: TRBD2
cdr3_aa: CASSPTRGGTDTQYF